This T cell receptor beta chain was retrieved from a study of shared clonotypes between healthy human individuals. The overall study: The cohort comprised a couple of women and a few men. Their ages spanned 18 to 49 years. Findings and caveats of the study: Incompleteness in sorted-subset sequencing, despite large depth, was shown by rarefaction.

CD45RO-negative, CCR7-positively selected cells formed the naive CD8 fraction, excluding terminally differentiated effector memory CD45RA+ cells. Participating donors were healthy, HIV-negative adults free of recent acute infections or vaccinations. Only in-frame clones appear in the TCRdb table, and some are missing; sequencing was by immunoSEQ multiplex PCR. The profile shows 1.5 million to 2.5 million clones, approximately 94% of them singletons. A remark on this clone: What it recognizes is unknown.

In germline, CDR1 is LNHDA, CDR2 SQIVND (reference sequence). The germline V and J ends were trimmed by 5 bases and 8 bases, with 16 bases remaining between them. The CDR3 runs 15 residues. This sequence was found in a man aged 18 to 29 in good health. The sample comprised naive CD8+ T cells sorted from blood. V and J are TRBV19 and TRBJ1-6; TRBD1 is a possible D gene (6 bases). CDR3 amino acids: CASSVSRGLDSPLHF. The CDR3 coding sequence is TGTGCCAGTAGTGTCTCCAGGGGCCTGGATTCACCCCTCCACTTT.